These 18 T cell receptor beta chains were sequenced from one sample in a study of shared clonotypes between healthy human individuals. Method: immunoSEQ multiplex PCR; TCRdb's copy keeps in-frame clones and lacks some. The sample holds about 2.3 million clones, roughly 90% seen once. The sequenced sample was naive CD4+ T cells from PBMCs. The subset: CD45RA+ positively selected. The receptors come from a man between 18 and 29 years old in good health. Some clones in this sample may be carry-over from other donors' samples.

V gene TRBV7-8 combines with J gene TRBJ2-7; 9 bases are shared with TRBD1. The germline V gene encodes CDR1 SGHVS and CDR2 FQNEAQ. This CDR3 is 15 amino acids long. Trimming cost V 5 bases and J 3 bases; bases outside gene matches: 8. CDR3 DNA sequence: TGTGCCAGCAGCCCGTACAGGGGGCAAGACTACGAGCAGTACTTC. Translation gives CASSPYRGQDYEQYF.

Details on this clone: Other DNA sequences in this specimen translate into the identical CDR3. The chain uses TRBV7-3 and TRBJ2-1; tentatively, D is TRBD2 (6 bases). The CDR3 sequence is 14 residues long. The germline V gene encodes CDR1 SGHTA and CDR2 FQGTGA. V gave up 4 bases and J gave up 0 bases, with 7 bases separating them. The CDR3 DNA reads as TGTGCCAGCAGCTCCGGGAGCTCCTACAATGAGCAGTTCTTC. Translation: CASSSGSSYNEQFF.

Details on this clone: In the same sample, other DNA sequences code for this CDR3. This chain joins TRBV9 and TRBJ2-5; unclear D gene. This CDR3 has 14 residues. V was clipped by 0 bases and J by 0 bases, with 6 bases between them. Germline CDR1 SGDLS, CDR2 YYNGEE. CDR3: CASSVGGYQETQYF. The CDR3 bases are TGTGCCAGCAGCGTAGGAGGCTACCAAGAGACCCAGTACTTC.

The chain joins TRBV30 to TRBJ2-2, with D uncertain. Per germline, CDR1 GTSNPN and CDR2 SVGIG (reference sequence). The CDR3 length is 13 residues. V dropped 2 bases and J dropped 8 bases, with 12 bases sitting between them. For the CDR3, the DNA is TGTGCCTGGAGTCCCCTGTTAATGGGGGAGCTGTTTTTT. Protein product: CAWSPLLMGELFF.

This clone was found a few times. The CDR3 spells CASSLWDRMNTEAFF. DNA of the CDR3: TGTGCCAGCAGTTTATGGGACAGGATGAACACTGAAGCTTTCTTT. The chain carries TRBV28 and TRBJ1-1; TRBD1 aligns across 7 bases. V lost 0 bases, J lost 0 bases, and 1 base stayed unmatched. Germline CDR1 is MDHEN and CDR2 is SYDVKM. The CDR3 consists of 15 residues.

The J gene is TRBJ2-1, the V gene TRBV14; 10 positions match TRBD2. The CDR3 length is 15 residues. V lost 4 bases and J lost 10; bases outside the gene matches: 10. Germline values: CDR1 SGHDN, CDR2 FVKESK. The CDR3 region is CASSLLAGVKAEQFF. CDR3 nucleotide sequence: TGTGCCAGCAGCCTGCTAGCGGGAGTCAAGGCCGAGCAGTTCTTC.

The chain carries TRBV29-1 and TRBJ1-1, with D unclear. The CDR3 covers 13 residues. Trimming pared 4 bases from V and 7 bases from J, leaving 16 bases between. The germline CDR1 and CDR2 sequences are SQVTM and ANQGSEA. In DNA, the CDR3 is TGCAGCGTTGTGGACGGTCGGTTCCGTGAAGCTTTCTTT. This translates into CSVVDGRFREAFF.

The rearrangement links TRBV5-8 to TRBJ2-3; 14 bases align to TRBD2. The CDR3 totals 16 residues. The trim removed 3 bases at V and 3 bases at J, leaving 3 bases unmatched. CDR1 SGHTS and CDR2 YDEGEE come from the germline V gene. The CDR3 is CASSSRLAGGTDTQYF. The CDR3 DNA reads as TGTGCCAGCAGCTCACGACTAGCGGGGGGGACAGATACGCAGTATTTT.

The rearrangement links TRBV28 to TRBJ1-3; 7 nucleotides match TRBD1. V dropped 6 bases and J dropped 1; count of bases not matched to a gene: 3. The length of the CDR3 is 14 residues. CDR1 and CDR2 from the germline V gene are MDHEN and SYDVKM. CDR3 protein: CASRSTGSGNTIYF. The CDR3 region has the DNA TGTGCCAGCAGATCGACAGGGTCTGGAAACACCATATATTTT.

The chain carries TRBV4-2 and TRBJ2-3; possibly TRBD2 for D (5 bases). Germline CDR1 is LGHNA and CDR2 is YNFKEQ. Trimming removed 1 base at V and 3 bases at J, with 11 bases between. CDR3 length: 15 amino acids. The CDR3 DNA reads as TGTGCCAGCAGCCAAGGAACGGGGATGACAGATACGCAGTATTTT. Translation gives CASSQGTGMTDTQYF.

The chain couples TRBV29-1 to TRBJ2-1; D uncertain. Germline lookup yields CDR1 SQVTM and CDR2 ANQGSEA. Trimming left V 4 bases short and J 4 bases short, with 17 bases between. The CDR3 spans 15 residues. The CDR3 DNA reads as TGCAGCGTTGGGGGTCTCTTGGGCTTTTACAATGAGCAGTTCTTC. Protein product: CSVGGLLGFYNEQFF.

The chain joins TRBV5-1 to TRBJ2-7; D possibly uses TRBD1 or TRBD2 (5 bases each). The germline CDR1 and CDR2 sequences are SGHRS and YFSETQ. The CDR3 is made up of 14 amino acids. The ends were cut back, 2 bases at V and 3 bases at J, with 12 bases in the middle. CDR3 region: CASSFAGADYEQYF. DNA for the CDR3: TGCGCCAGCAGCTTCGCCGGGGCCGACTACGAGCAGTACTTC.

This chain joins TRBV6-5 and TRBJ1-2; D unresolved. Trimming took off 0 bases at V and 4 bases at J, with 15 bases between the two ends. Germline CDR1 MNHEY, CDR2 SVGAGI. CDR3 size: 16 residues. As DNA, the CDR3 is TGTGCCAGCAGTTACTCGACCCCCAGACCCGGCTATGGCTACACCTTC. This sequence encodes CASSYSTPRPGYGYTF.

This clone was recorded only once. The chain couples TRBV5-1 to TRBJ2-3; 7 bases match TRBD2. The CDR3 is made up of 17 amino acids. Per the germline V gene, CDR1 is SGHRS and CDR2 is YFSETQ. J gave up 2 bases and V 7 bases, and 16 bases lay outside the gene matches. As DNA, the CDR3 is TGCGCCAGCCGGGATTCTCCGGCGGGAGTCAACACAGATACGCAGTATTTT. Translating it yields CASRDSPAGVNTDTQYF. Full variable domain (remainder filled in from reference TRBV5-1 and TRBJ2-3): KAGVTQTPRYLIKTRGQQVTLSCSPISGHRSVSWYQQTPGQGLQFLFEYFSETQRNKGNFPGRFSGRQFSNSRSEMNVSTLELGDSALYLCASRDSPAGVNTDTQYFGPGTRLTVL.

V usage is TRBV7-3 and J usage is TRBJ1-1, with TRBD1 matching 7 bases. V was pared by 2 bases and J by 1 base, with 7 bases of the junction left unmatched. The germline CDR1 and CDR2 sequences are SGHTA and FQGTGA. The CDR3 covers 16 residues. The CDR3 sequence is CASSLATGRANTEAFF. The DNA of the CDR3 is TGTGCCAGCAGCTTAGCGACAGGGCGGGCGAACACTGAAGCTTTCTTT.

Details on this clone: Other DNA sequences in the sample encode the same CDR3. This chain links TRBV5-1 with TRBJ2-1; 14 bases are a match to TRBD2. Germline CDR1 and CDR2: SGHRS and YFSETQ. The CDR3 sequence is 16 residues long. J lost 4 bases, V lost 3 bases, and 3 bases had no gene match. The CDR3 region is CASSWGLAGAYNEQFF. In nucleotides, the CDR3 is TGCGCCAGCAGCTGGGGACTAGCGGGGGCTTACAATGAGCAGTTCTTC.

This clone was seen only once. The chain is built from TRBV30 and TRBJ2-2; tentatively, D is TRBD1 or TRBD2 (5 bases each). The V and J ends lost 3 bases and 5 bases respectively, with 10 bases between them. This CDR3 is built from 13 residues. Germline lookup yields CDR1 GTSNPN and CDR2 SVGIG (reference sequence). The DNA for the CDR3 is TGTGCCTGGAGGGGACCGGGAACCGGGGAGCTGTTTTTT. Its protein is CAWRGPGTGELFF.

Here the CDR3 reads CASSRGTGVSNEQFF. For the CDR3, the DNA is TGCGCCAGCAGCAGGGGGACAGGGGTTTCCAATGAGCAGTTCTTC. The chain links TRBV5-1 to TRBJ2-1; 10 positions match TRBD1. Unmatched junction bases numbered 7, after V lost 4 bases and J lost 6 bases. CDR3 length: 15 amino acids. Germline CDR1 SGHRS, CDR2 YFSETQ.